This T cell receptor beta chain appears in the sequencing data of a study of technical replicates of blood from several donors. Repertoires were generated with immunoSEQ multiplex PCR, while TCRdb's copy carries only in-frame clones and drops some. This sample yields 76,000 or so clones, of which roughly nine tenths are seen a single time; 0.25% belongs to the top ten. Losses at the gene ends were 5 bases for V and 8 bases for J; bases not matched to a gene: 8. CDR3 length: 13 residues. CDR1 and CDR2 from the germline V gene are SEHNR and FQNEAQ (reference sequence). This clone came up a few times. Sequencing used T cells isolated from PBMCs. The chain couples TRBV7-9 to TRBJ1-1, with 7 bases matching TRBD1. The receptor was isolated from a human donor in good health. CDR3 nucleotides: TGTGCCAGCAGCAAATCCACAGGGGCGGAAGCTTTCTTT. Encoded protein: CASSKSTGAEAFF.